This TCR beta chain was captured by sequencing in a study of CXCR3-negative and CXCR3-positive naive CD8 T cells. Study-wide results and limits: TRBV-TRBJ usage was similar across naive CXCR3 subsets but distinct in memory cells.

CDR1 is MGHRA, CDR2 YSYEKL, per germline. The CDR3 extends over 15 amino acids. As for this clonotype: Its antigen is not known.

UMI labels and 5' RACE were used to prepare the TRB cDNA libraries. TCRdb re-called the 5' RACE reads; every CDR3 protein appears as one record, without DNA. The table gives 100,000 to 150,000 distinct CDR3 sequences; the top ten clones make up 0.45% to 0.55% of it. The sample was naive CXCR3- CD8+ T cells from blood. The subset denotes: CD45RO-CCR7+CD27+CD95- naive CD8+ T cells lacking CXCR3 (TNR3-). The V gene is TRBV4-1, the J gene TRBJ2-5; TCRdb gives TRBD2 as the D gene, but with no DNA this cannot be confirmed. This sequence was found in a human donor in good health. Some clones in this sample may be carry-over from other donors' samples. CDR3 region: CASSQDPAGGETQYF.